A single sample gave rise to the 6 T cell receptor beta chains below, sequenced in a study of tumor and adjacent non-tumor tissue in lung cancer. The library came from three nested PCR rounds adapted from ARM-PCR protocols. TCRdb itself ran the multiplex PCR reads through MiXCR, one entry per CDR3 protein. Here the sample spans about 110,000 distinct CDR3 sequences, under 65% being singletons. The template was RNA from unsorted bulk tissue. More than 3 cm separated this lung sample from the edge of the tumor. Sequenced: distant non-tumor lung tissue. The source is a man aged 55 to 70 with non-small cell lung cancer.

This clonotype was detected ten times or more. A read error may explain this, as a much larger clone is one base away. This sequence joins TRBV4-2 and TRBJ1-1; possibly TRBD1 for D (5 bases). The CDR3 runs 13 residues. Deletions cut 2 bases from V and 8 bases from J, with 12 bases between. From germline, CDR1 is LGHNA and CDR2 YNFKEQ. The CDR3 is CASSQSQRGEAFF. In DNA form, the CDR3 reads TGTGCCAGCAGCCAAAGCCAGAGGGGCGAAGCTTTCTTT.

Worth noting for this clonotype: One end of the junction is discordant with germline, which a read error may explain. The chain employs TRBV5-4 and TRBJ2-5; D possibly corresponds to TRBD1 (6 bases). The CDR3 runs to 15 residues. Per the germline V gene, CDR1 is SGHNT and CDR2 is YYREEE (reference sequence). DNA of the CDR3: TGTGCCAGCAGCTTGCCACCGGAAGGGGGAGAGACACAGTACTTC. Translation: CASSLPPEGGETQYF.

This clonotype was seen repeatedly, ten times or more. The gene calls are TRBV29-1 and TRBJ2-3; TRBD1 might be the D (7 bases). Germline assignment: CDR1 SQVTM and CDR2 ANQGSEA. This CDR3 has 13 residues. Trimming cost V 7 bases and J 2 bases, with 13 bases left between them. The CDR3 is CSGGGGDTDTQYF. The CDR3 nucleotides read TGCAGCGGCGGAGGGGGCGACACAGATACGCAGTATTTT.

This clonotype occurred a few times. Possible read error: a much larger clone is one base away. This chain connects TRBV6-2 or TRBV6-3 to TRBJ2-2, with D perhaps matching TRBD2 (5 bases). The CDR3 extends over 15 amino acids. The V gene's germline CDR1 is MNHEY and CDR2 SVGEGT. The CDR3: CASSYKYLGNGKLFF. CDR3 DNA: TGTGCCAGCAGTTACAAGTATTTGGGAAACGGGAAGCTGTTTTTT.

This clonotype came up once. J is TRBJ2-7 and V is TRBV5-4, with D possibly being TRBD1 (6 bases). The CDR3 is 16 residues long. The germline V gene encodes CDR1 SGHNT and CDR2 YYREEE (reference sequence). V shed 0 bases and J shed 2 bases, with 15 bases lying between them. The CDR3 protein is CASSLGISRGAYEQYF. CDR3 nucleotides: TGTGCCAGCAGCTTGGGAATTAGCAGGGGAGCCTACGAGCAGTACTTC. The full variable domain, completed using reference TRBV5-4 and TRBJ2-7, is ETGVTQSPTHLIKTRGQQVTLRCSSQSGHNTVSWYQQALGQGPQFIFQYYREEENGRGNFPPRFSGLQFPNYSSELNVNALELDDSALYLCASSLGISRGAYEQYFGPGTRLTVT.

This clonotype is deemed medium-sized. This chain joins TRBV11-1 and TRBJ1-1, with no clear D. Trimming removed 3 bases at V and 4 bases at J, with 6 bases between. This CDR3 comprises 12 residues. Germline CDR1 is SGHAT and CDR2 is FQDESV (reference sequence). The CDR3: CASSFSVTEAFF. CDR3 bases: TGTGCCAGCAGCTTCAGCGTCACTGAAGCTTTCTTT.